This record covers a single TCR beta chain. This clone was seen a handful of times. It has no known antigen specificity. No much larger clonotype is one base removed from it; base qualities were not supplied. The cohort consisted of hundreds of healthy bone marrow donors. Cohort members were all nominally healthy when sampled, although unrecorded immune exposures were likely present. The donor tested CMV seropositive and was one of the 289 seropositive cohort members. Each donor provided a peripheral blood sample, and peripheral blood mononuclear cells were used for TCR beta sequencing. Genomic DNA extraction from the blood cell samples was performed with the Qiagen DNeasy Blood Extraction Kit. The data derive from a study of cytomegalovirus exposure and HLA in healthy donors (dated by TCRdb to 2016 to 2017). Background for the entire study: In an earlier analysis of 587 of the donors, around 300 Gb of sequence data and 117 million unique TCR beta sequences from about 190 million T cells were reported. An early release covering 550 to 700 HLA-typed donors comprised about 300 gigabases of sequencing data and 85 million or so unique TCR sequences. Of the 350 to 450 genotyped donors, roughly 80% were placed in the genetic ancestry cluster associated with self-reported Caucasian donors. The aim of the study was to test whether cataloging public T cell receptors could identify signatures of past pathogen exposure. The study used immunosequencing to profile the T cell repertoires of 600 to 850 subjects and linked those repertoires to cytomegalovirus serostatus. In addition to the first cohort of roughly 670 subjects, a separate validation cohort of some 120 different subjects was used. High-throughput TCR immunosequencing, statistical association of individual TCRs with disease status, and machine learning were combined to predict cytomegalovirus infection status. A later analysis re-examined previously published TCR beta repertoires from just over 650 donors and added high-resolution HLA genotyping to investigate patterns of TCR occurrence. In the later analysis, no new phenotypic data were used to find candidate immune exposures; instead, reliance was placed on TCR beta sequences and their occurrence across donors. An earlier analysis of approximately 580 of the donors used high-throughput TCR beta sequencing to judge whether each TCR beta V gene segment behaved as functional or pseudogenic. Donor age, sex, ethnicity and CMV serostatus were collected together with the repertoire data. In a later genetic analysis, genome-wide SNP genotypes for about three fifths of the roughly 670 donors were used, and that subset was treated as a discovery cohort. All discovery cohort repertoires had been generated using a single sequencing platform. Both class I and class II loci were covered by HLA typing, at four-digit resolution. The number of typed donors differed by locus: roughly 620-630 for A, B, C, DRB1 and DQB1; some 500 for DQA1; approximately 600 for DPA1; and some 430 for DPB1. Because of strong linkage in the cohort, roughly five DR-DQ haplotypes were treated as single units for association and clustering. Across 300 to 400 genotyped donors of the cohort, an average of roughly 200,000 unique TCR beta nucleotide sequences per donor were sequenced, and 15% to 20% of those sequences were non-productive.

Results and caveats for the whole study, not just this receptor: A total of 164 TCR beta chains were listed by the study as associated with cytomegalovirus. A cluster of highly shared sequence variants was judged likely to be a technical artifact of the sequencing pipeline. Correlated functional status among segregating V segments might reflect linkage disequilibrium, but an unknown experimental factor could not be ruled out. A few of the identified cytomegalovirus-associated TCR beta chains were confirmed in vitro to be specific for cytomegalovirus antigens. Because HLA typing was missing for some donors at each locus, association tests included only the typed subset. Assigning TCR associations to individual alleles was difficult when HLA alleles, especially DR and DQ, strongly co-occurred. Because counts were too low, roughly 18 rarely observed V segments, including chromosome 9 orphons, were left out of the earlier analysis of some 640 of the donors. A later analysis found that most CMV-associated TCR beta chains appeared HLA-restricted, with HLA associations seemingly driven largely by CMV exposure. In a later analysis, the rate of TCR association differed among HLA loci, with DRB1 alleles having the most associated TCRs and HLA-C alleles having the fewest. A further reported finding was that TCR beta sequences accurately predicted the HLA-A and HLA-B alleles for most subjects in the first cohort. An association between a missense DCLRE1C variant and V-gene and J-gene trimming of TCR beta chains was found in a later genetic analysis and replicated in an independent cohort. CMV serostatus was the only immune exposure information available for the cohort. Roughly uniform sequencing depth across donors was assumed in presence/absence analyses, although this assumption may not hold. In this cohort, only TCR beta chains were sequenced, and detectable features were limited by the absence of alpha or paired-chain data. Several of the top co-occurrence clusters appeared to be linked to parvovirus B19, influenza, CMV and Epstein-Barr virus, according to a later analysis. A later analysis found that HLA-associated TCR beta chains were more clonally expanded and had lower generation probabilities than equally common non-associated chains. Most TCR sequences were seen in very few donors, while some public TCRs were found in many individuals. Broadly in line with IMGT annotations, most TCR beta V segments showed up in productive rearrangements about 87% or about 30% of the time in an earlier analysis of a few hundred of the donors. In a later genetic analysis, fewer N-insertions in productive TCRs were reported among donors in an Asian-associated ancestry cluster than the roughly 700-donor mean. In a later analysis, 16,951 TCR beta sequences were associated with specific HLA alleles at a false discovery rate of 0.05. Some IMGT-functional V segments, including TRBV6-2 and TRBV6-3, could not be told apart with the 87-base-pair reads, so those segments were excluded. The classifier was reported to diagnose cytomegalovirus status with high specificity and sensitivity in both the original and validation cohorts. According to the authors, the approach could potentially be generalized to other disease states and immunological phenotypes.

The library relied on the immunoSEQ multiplex PCR assay. A mixture of 60 forward primers for TCR Vbeta segments and 13 reverse primers for TCR Jbeta segments was used in the multiplex PCR. Amplification of the CDR3 region of rearranged TCR beta genes was performed with a multiplex PCR assay on genomic DNA. The amplified TCR beta libraries were sequenced on the Illumina HiSeq System as 87-base-pair reads. From the authors' description of their analysis: A later analysis tallied tens of millions of unique TCR beta chains across the 650 to 750 repertoires, and about 12 million of those chains were shared by two or more donors. Raw reads were error-corrected and collapsed into unique sequences by a nearest-neighbor algorithm in which closely related sequences were merged to remove PCR and sequencing errors. V, D and J gene segments were assigned by aligning CDR3 sequences to IMGT reference sequences. Each retained sequence needed at least a six-nucleotide match to both a V gene segment and a J gene segment. Rearrangements were called productive when the CDR3 lacked stop codons and stayed in frame with V and J; all others were non-productive. Following IMGT convention, CDR3 was defined as the stretch from the second conserved V-encoded cysteine up to the conserved J-encoded phenylalanine. In an earlier analysis of roughly 610 of the donors, sequences lacking an unambiguous match to a single V gene segment were excluded. In an earlier analysis of a few hundred of the donors, a V segment was called functional when productive rearrangements were above 56.7%, and segregating when the standard deviation between donors exceeded 5%. A statistical classification framework was built to diagnose cytomegalovirus status from the catalog of TCR beta chain sequences. In a later analysis, V and J genes were assigned by comparing TCR nucleotide sequences against IMGT/GENE-DB human TR gene sequences. In a later analysis, CDR3 sequences and most-parsimonious VDJ recombination scenarios were assigned using the TCRdist pipeline. In a later analysis, each TCR beta chain was defined by its CDR3 amino acid sequence together with its V-gene family, and reads without a unique V-gene family were excluded. In a later analysis, 450 to 600 highly shared, low-generation-probability nucleotide sequences were removed to address suspected cross-contamination and a sequencing artifact. A later analysis calculated a clonal expansion index for each public chain from normalized within-repertoire ranks of inferred template counts. In a later analysis, generation probabilities were computed using a VDJ recombination model fitted to out-of-frame rearrangements, and the results were checked against IGoR. In a later analysis, hypergeometric tests were used to score TCR-TCR, TCR-HLA and TCR-CMV co-occurrence, with a repertoire-size bias correction applied to TCR pairs. False discovery rates were estimated in a later analysis by permuting HLA or CMV assignments 20 times. In a later analysis, co-occurring TCRs were grouped using DBSCAN, with TCRdist sequence similarity added in when clustering inside HLA-allele-positive subsets. Repertoires with fewer than 30,000 or more than 120,000 public chains, plus five repertoires with anomalous nucleotide sharing, were excluded from co-occurrence clustering. TCRdb took over this immuneACCESS table, retaining in-frame rearrangements with V and J assigned. Such tables are incomplete; in checked studies, under half of the missing clones stem from an unresolved V gene, and the remainder is unexplained. V and J calls plus clone size are reproduced from that table; the DNA served to infer D and trimming. A total of 100,000 to 150,000 clones appear in this sample, about 10% of them only once. The ten largest clonotypes hold about 4.6% of the sample.

The germline V gene (reference sequence) gives CDR1 as GTSNPN and CDR2 as SVGIG. V sheds 7 bases and J sheds 0 bases, leaving 12 bases between their ends. The CDR3 runs 13 amino acids, cysteine and phenylalanine included. Just CDR3 DNA is preserved here, 39 bases in frame from base 1. The sequenced material came from PBMCs. The clonotype originates from a young woman in good health and CMV-seropositive. Recombination linked TRBV30 to TRBJ1-1, with the identity of the D gene unclear. The CDR3: CALYRRVNTEAFF. The DNA sequence is as follows: TGTGCCTTATATAGAAGAGTGAACACTGAAGCTTTCTTT. Supplemented by the reference TRBV30 and TRBJ1-1 proteins around the CDR3, the complete variable domain is SQTIHQWPATLVQPVGSPLSLECTVEGTSNPNLYWYRQAAGRGLQLLFYSVGIGQISSEVPQNLSASRPQDRQFILSSKKLLLSDSGFYLCALYRRVNTEAFFGQGTRLTVV.